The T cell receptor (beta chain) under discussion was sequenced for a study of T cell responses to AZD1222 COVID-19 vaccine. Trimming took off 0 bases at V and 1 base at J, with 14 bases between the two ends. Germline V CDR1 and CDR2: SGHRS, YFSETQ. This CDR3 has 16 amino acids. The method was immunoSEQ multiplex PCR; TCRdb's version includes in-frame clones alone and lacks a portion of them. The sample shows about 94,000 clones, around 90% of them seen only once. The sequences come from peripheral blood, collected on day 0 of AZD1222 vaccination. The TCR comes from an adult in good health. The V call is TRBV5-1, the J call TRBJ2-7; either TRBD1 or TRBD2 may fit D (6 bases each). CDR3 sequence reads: CASSLGGGGLSYEQYF. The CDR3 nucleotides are TGCGCCAGCAGCTTGGGTGGAGGGGGTTTGTCCTACGAGCAGTACTTC.